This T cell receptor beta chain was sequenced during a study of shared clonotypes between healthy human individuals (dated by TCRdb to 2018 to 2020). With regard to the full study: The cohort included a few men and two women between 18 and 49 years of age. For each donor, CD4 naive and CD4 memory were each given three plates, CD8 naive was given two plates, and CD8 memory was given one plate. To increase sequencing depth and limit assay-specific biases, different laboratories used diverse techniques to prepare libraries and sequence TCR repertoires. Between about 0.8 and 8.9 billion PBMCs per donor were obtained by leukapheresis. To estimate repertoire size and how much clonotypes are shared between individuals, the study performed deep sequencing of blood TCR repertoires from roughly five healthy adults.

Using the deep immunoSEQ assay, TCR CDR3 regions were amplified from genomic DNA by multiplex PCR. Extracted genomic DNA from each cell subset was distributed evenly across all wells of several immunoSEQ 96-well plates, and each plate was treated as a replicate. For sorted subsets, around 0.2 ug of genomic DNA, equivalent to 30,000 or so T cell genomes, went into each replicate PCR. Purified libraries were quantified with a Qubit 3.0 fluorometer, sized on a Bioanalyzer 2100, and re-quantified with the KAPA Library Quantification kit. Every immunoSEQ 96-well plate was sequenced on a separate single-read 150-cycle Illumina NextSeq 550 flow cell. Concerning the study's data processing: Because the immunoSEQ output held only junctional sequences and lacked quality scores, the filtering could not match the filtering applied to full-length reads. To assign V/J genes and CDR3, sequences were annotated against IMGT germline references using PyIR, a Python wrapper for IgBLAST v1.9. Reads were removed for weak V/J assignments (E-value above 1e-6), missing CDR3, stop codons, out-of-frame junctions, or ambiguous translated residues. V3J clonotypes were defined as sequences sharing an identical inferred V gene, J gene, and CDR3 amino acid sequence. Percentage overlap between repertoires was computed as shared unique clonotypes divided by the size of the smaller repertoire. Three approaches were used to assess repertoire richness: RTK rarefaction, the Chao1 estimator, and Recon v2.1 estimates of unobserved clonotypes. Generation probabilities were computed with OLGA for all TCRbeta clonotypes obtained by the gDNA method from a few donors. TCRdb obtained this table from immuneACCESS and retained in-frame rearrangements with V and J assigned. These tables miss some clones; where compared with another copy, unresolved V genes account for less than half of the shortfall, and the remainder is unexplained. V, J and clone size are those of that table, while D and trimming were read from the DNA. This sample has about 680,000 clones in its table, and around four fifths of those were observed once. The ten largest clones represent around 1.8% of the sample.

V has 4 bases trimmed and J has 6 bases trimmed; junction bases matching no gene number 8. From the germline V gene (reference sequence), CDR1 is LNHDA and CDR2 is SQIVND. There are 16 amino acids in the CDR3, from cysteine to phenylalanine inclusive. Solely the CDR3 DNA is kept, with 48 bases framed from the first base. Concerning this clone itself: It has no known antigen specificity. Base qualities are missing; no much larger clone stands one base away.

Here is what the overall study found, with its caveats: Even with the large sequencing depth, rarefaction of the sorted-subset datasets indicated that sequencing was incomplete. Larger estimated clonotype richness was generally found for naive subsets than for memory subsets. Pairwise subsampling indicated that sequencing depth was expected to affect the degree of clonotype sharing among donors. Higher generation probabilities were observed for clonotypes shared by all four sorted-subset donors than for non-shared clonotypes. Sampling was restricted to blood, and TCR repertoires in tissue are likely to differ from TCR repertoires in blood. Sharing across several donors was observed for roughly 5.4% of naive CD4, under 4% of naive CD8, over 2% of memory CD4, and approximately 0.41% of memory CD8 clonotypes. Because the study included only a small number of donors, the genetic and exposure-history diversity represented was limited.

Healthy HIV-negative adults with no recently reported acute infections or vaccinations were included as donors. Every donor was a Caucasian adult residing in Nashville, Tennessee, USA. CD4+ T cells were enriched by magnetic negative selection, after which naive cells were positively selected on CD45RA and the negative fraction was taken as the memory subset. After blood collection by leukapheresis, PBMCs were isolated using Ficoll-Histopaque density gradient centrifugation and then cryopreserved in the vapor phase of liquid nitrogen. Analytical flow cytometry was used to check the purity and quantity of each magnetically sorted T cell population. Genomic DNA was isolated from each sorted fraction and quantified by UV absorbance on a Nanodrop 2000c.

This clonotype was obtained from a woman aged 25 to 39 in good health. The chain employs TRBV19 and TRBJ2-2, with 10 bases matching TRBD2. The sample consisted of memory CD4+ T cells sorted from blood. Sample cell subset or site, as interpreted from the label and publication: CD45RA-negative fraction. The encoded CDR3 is CASSSGLAAFAGELFF. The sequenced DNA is TGTGCCAGTAGTAGTGGACTAGCGGCATTCGCCGGGGAGCTGTTTTTT.